Below, 26 T cell receptor beta chains from the same sample are listed, as sequenced in a study of blood T cells in healthy people across ages. Alongside a J-beta primer mix, a sample-barcoded 5' primer served in a second PCR lasting about 7 to 12 cycles. TCRdb itself ran the 5' RACE reads through MiXCR, one entry per CDR3 protein. The repertoire holds some 670,000 distinct CDR3 sequences, with 45% to 60% as singletons. Specimen: blood. The receptors originated from a woman of 80 years or more in good health.

The V gene is TRBV15, the J gene TRBJ2-1, with 9 bases identical to TRBD2. This CDR3 is built from 15 residues. From germline, CDR1 is LNHNV and CDR2 YYDKDF (reference sequence). With 1 base clipped from V and 3 bases from J, the junction kept 1 base outside the gene matches. The CDR3 DNA follows: TGTGCCACCAGCAGAGGGACTAGCGTCTACAATGAGCAGTTCTTC. Protein sequence: CATSRGTSVYNEQFF. Complete variable domain (other parts from reference TRBV15 and TRBJ2-1): DAMVIQNPRYQVTQFGKPVTLSCSQTLNHNVMYWYQQKSSQAPKLLFHYYDKDFNNEADTPDNFQSRRPNTSFCFLDIRSPGLGDTAMYLCATSRGTSVYNEQFFGPGTRLTVL.

This clonotype was observed a single time. This chain links TRBV6-2 or TRBV6-3 with TRBJ1-2, with D hard to call. V was shortened by 4 bases and J by 6 bases, with 9 bases between the two germline ends. The CDR3 is 12 residues long. CDR1 is MNHEY, CDR2 SVGEGT, per germline. CDR3 sequence reads: CASSSPPNGYTF. For the CDR3, the DNA is TGTGCCAGCAGTTCGCCGCCCAATGGCTACACCTTC.

The J gene is TRBJ2-4, the V gene TRBV20-1; 8 bases fit TRBD2. Near its end, the DNA agrees better with TRBJ2-7, so the J call may be wrong. Germline lookup yields CDR1 DFQATT and CDR2 SNEGSKA (reference sequence). This CDR3 is built from 20 residues. Written as DNA, the CDR3 is TGCAGTGCTAGGGAGGGAGGAAAAGGGGGTCCTATGGCGGGGGGTTACGAGCAGTACTTC. Translated: CSAREGGKGGPMAGGYEQYF.

There are many counts of this clonotype. The V call is TRBV20-1, the J call TRBJ2-7; D possibly corresponds to TRBD2 (6 bases). The germline gives CDR1 DFQATT, CDR2 SNEGSKA (reference sequence). The CDR3 covers 14 residues. The germline V and J ends were trimmed by 0 bases and 1 base, with 10 bases remaining between them. In nucleotides, the CDR3 is TGCAGTGCTAGAGATCCAGCGGGTTCCTACGAGCAGTACTTC. Amino acid sequence: CSARDPAGSYEQYF.

The rearrangement uses TRBV28 and TRBJ1-2; 7 bases agree with TRBD1. Per germline, CDR1 MDHEN and CDR2 SYDVKM. J gave up 7 bases and V 7 bases, and 6 bases lay outside the gene matches. This CDR3 contains 12 residues. The CDR3 sequence: CASTRQGLGYTF. In nucleotides, the CDR3 is TGTGCCAGCACACGACAGGGACTTGGCTACACCTTC.

This clonotype showed up many times. This chain links TRBV29-1 with TRBJ1-4, with D hard to call. Germline CDR1 is SQVTM and CDR2 is ANQGSEA. This CDR3 comprises 12 residues. V was clipped by 0 bases and J by 7 bases, with 6 bases between them. The CDR3 reads CSVEEWGEKLFF. CDR3 sequence (DNA): TGCAGCGTTGAAGAATGGGGTGAAAAACTGTTTTTT.

This clonotype was recorded only once. Given a much more abundant clone one base away, this may be a read error. The rearrangement joins TRBV5-1 to TRBJ2-7; 7 positions agree with TRBD1. CDR1 is SGHRS, CDR2 YFSETQ, per germline. The J segment lost 10 bases and the V segment lost 1 base, leaving 11 bases of the junction unmatched. The CDR3 has 14 amino acids. The CDR3 nucleotides read TGCGCCAGCAGCTTGATAGGGGGCCCAGAGGCCCAGTACTTC. The encoded protein is CASSLIGGPEAQYF.

This clonotype came up a few times. The V gene is TRBV5-1, the J gene TRBJ1-6; D is possibly TRBD1 (5 bases). CDR1 and CDR2 (germline): SGHRS, YFSETQ. Trimming took off 8 bases at V and 12 bases at J, with 21 bases between the two ends. The CDR3 is 14 residues long. CDR3 amino acids: CASSQEFFREPLHF. CDR3 DNA: TGCGCCAGTAGCCAGGAATTTTTCAGGGAACCCCTCCACTTT.

In this sample, this clonotype turned up a few times. J is TRBJ2-5 and V is TRBV10-1; a possible D gene is TRBD2 (5 bases). With 6 bases removed from V and 5 bases from J, the gap between germline ends came to 22 bases. CDR3 length: 16 residues. Germline assignment: CDR1 WNHNN and CDR2 SYGVQD (reference sequence). CDR3: CASSEADENFFETQYF. The CDR3 DNA follows: TGCGCCAGCAGCGAAGCGGACGAAAACTTTTTCGAGACCCAGTACTTC.

The table lists this clonotype with a few counts. This may stem from a read error, because a much larger clone lies one nucleotide away. The chain carries TRBV9 and TRBJ2-5; TRBD1 agrees at 8 bases. Germline V gene lookup returns CDR1 SGDLS and CDR2 YYNGEE. The CDR3 loop spans 13 amino acids. The DNA for the CDR3 is TGTACCAGCAGCGTCAGGACAGGGGAGACCCAGTACTTC. Amino acids: CTSSVRTGETQYF.

A few counts support this clonotype. This chain connects TRBV7-2 to TRBJ2-5; D ambiguous. Per germline, CDR1 SGHTA and CDR2 FQGNSA. Trimming cost V 5 bases and J 5 bases, with 12 bases left between them. This CDR3 has 13 amino acids. The CDR3 sequence is CASSIGISETQYF. Written as DNA, the CDR3 is TGTGCCAGCAGCATTGGTATATCGGAGACCCAGTACTTC.

A word on this clonotype: A junction boundary mismatches the germline segment, possibly from a read error. V is TRBV24-1 and J is TRBJ2-3, with TRBD1 as a possible D gene (5 bases). Germline lookup yields CDR1 KGHDR and CDR2 SFDVKD. The CDR3 spans 16 residues. DNA for the CDR3: TGTGCCACCAGTGATGCCAATCCCGACAGCATAGATACGCAGTATTTT. Protein sequence: CATSDANPDSIDTQYF.

The chain couples TRBV4-2 to TRBJ2-6, with D perhaps TRBD1 (5 bases). The CDR3 totals 17 residues. V was shortened by 4 bases and J by 1 base, with 14 bases between the two germline ends. Per the germline V gene, CDR1 is LGHNA and CDR2 is YNFKEQ. The CDR3 nucleotides are TGTGCCAGCAGCCGTCCCCCAACAGGTTCTGGGGCCAACGTCCTGACTTTC. It yields the protein CASSRPPTGSGANVLTF.

This clonotype was recorded many times. The J gene is TRBJ2-7, the V gene TRBV28; D perhaps matches TRBD2 (6 bases). V was trimmed by 5 bases and J by 6 bases, leaving 17 bases between them. Germline loops: CDR1 MDHEN, CDR2 SYDVKM. This CDR3 has 14 amino acids. This chain's CDR3 is CASSIRDSVSEQYF. In nucleotides, the CDR3 is TGTGCCAGCAGTATCCGGGACTCGGTCTCCGAGCAGTACTTC.

Only a few counts were recorded for this clonotype. The V gene is TRBV7-9, the J gene TRBJ1-5, with D possibly TRBD1 on 6 matching bases. Germline V CDR1 and CDR2: SEHNR, FQNEAQ (reference sequence). The V and J ends lost 2 bases and 5 bases respectively, with 13 bases between them. This CDR3 contains 15 residues. The CDR3 is CASSLSTGIDQPQHF. As DNA, the CDR3 is TGTGCCAGCAGCTTATCAACAGGGATTGATCAGCCCCAGCATTTT. Based on the CDR3 plus reference TRBV7-9 and TRBJ1-5, the full variable domain is DTGVSQNPRHKITKRGQNVTFRCDPISEHNRLYWYRQTLGQGPEFLTYFQNEAQLEKSRLLSDRFSAERPKGSFSTLEIQRTEQGDSAMYLCASSLSTGIDQPQHFGDGTRLSIL.

This clonotype appeared many times. The V and J genes are TRBV28 and TRBJ2-3; tentatively, D is TRBD2 (5 bases). The germline V gene has CDR1 MDHEN and CDR2 SYDVKM. V was cut by 1 base and J by 2 bases, with 13 bases left in between. The CDR3 contains 16 residues. The CDR3 nucleotides read TGTGCCAGCAGTTTATCTGGAGGAGGTCACACAGATACGCAGTATTTT. Translated: CASSLSGGGHTDTQYF.

The chain recombines TRBV6-5 with TRBJ1-1, with D hard to call. Trimming removed 6 bases at V and 7 bases at J, with 12 bases between. Germline CDR1 is MNHEY and CDR2 is SVGAGI. This CDR3 is 12 amino acids long. The CDR3 bases are TGTGCCAGCAGGCCTCCTCGGGGTGAAGCTTTCTTT. Residues: CASRPPRGEAFF.

The V and J genes are TRBV9 and TRBJ2-5, with 10 bases matching TRBD1. CDR1 SGDLS and CDR2 YYNGEE come from the germline V gene. With V trimmed by 3 bases and J by 2 bases, 4 bases remained unmatched. The CDR3 covers 15 residues. CDR3 in DNA: TGTGCCAGCAGCGGAGGGGGACAGGGGCAAGAGACCCAGTACTTC. Its protein product is CASSGGGQGQETQYF.

This clonotype has at least ten counts. The chain recombines TRBV28 with TRBJ2-1; possible D gene TRBD1, 5 bases. The V gene's germline CDR1 is MDHEN and CDR2 SYDVKM. This CDR3 comprises 15 residues. Deletions cut 6 bases from V and 0 bases from J, with 12 bases between. The chain's CDR3 is CASSSAGRSYNEQFF. DNA of the CDR3: TGTGCCAGCAGCTCAGCAGGGCGCTCCTACAATGAGCAGTTCTTC. The entire variable domain, with the rest obtained from reference TRBV28 and TRBJ2-1, is as follows: DVKVTQSSRYLVKRTGEKVFLECVQDMDHENMFWYRQDPGLGLRLIYFSYDVKMKEKGDIPEGYSVSREKKERFSLILESASTNQTSMYLCASSSAGRSYNEQFFGPGTRLTVL.

This sequence joins TRBV5-1 and TRBJ2-4, with D perhaps TRBD2 (6 bases). CDR1 and CDR2 (germline): SGHRS, YFSETQ. With 4 bases removed from V and 6 bases from J, the gap between germline ends came to 14 bases. This CDR3 is built from 14 residues. The CDR3 nucleotides read TGCGCCAGCAGCCCCGCGGGGTGGTTAAACATTCAGTACTTC. It codes for CASSPAGWLNIQYF.

This clonotype was seen more than once but under ten times. This chain uses TRBV20-1 with TRBJ1-1; D is unresolved. CDR3 size: 14 residues. V was trimmed by 4 bases and J by 4 bases, leaving 16 bases between them. CDR1 DFQATT and CDR2 SNEGSKA come from the germline V gene (reference sequence). The CDR3, as DNA: TGCAGTGCTAAAAAGGACTGGGGTATCACTGAAGCTTTCTTT. This gives the protein CSAKKDWGITEAFF.

This clonotype occurred many times. This chain links TRBV7-9 with TRBJ2-4; D unresolved. Trimming took off 1 base at V and 0 bases at J, with 10 bases between the two ends. Germline V CDR1 and CDR2: SEHNR, FQNEAQ (reference sequence). CDR3 length: 16 amino acids. The CDR3 nucleotides are TGTGCCAGCAGCTTAGGAAGGGCTGGAGCCAAAAACATTCAGTACTTC. It codes for CASSLGRAGAKNIQYF.

On this clonotype: One base away lies a much larger clone, so this may be a sequencing read error. The chain's CDR3 is CASSLGAEPNEQFF. For the CDR3, the DNA is TGTGCCAGCAGTTTAGGGGCGGAACCCAATGAGCAGTTCTTC. The chain couples TRBV28 to TRBJ2-1, with D perhaps matching TRBD1 (5 bases). The germline V gene has CDR1 MDHEN and CDR2 SYDVKM. The CDR3 has 14 amino acids. V lost 2 bases, J lost 6 bases, and 11 bases lay in between. Variable domain in full (rest from reference TRBV28 and TRBJ2-1): DVKVTQSSRYLVKRTGEKVFLECVQDMDHENMFWYRQDPGLGLRLIYFSYDVKMKEKGDIPEGYSVSREKKERFSLILESASTNQTSMYLCASSLGAEPNEQFFGPGTRLTVL.

The rearrangement links TRBV3-1 to TRBJ2-1, with D perhaps TRBD2 (5 bases). This CDR3 comprises 14 residues. V lost 4 bases and J 2 bases, leaving 9 bases between the germline ends. CDR1 and CDR2 from the germline V gene are LGHDT and YNNKEL (reference sequence). The CDR3 here is CASSRGKTYNEQFF. The CDR3 DNA follows: TGTGCCAGCAGCCGAGGGAAGACCTACAATGAGCAGTTCTTC.

This chain joins TRBV11-1 and TRBJ2-3; TRBD1 matches at 10 bases. The CDR3 has 15 amino acids. CDR1 is SGHAT and CDR2 is FQDESV in the germline V gene (reference sequence). J lost 4 bases, V lost 5 bases, and 6 bases had no gene match. The CDR3 reads CASSAPGQGSDTQYF. CDR3 DNA: TGTGCCAGCAGCGCACCGGGACAGGGGTCAGATACGCAGTATTTT.

J is TRBJ2-5 and V is TRBV6-2 or TRBV6-3, with D possibly being TRBD2 (6 bases). The CDR3 length is 13 residues. From germline, CDR1 is MNHEY and CDR2 SVGEGT. Trimming pared 7 bases from V and 1 base from J, leaving 10 bases between. The CDR3 sequence is CASTGVTQETQYF. In DNA form, the CDR3 reads TGTGCCAGCACGGGGGTTACCCAAGAGACCCAGTACTTC.